The next 21 T cell receptor beta chains were all read from a single sample in a study of blood T cell repertoires in COVID-19. Using immunoSEQ multiplex PCR, the repertoire was profiled, and TCRdb retains in-frame clones only, with some absent. This table holds fewer than 250,000 clones, roughly 80% found once. The sequenced sample was peripheral blood. The receptors come from a woman in her fifties or sixties with active or convalescent COVID-19.

This clone was seen ten or more times. Other DNA sequences in the sample encode the same CDR3. The V and J genes are TRBV19 and TRBJ1-6, with D maybe TRBD1 (6 bases). From germline, CDR1 is LNHDA and CDR2 SQIVND (reference sequence). V shed 5 bases and J shed 8 bases, with 10 bases lying between them. CDR3 length equals 13 residues. CDR3 nucleotides: TGTGCCAGTAGTCCCCGGACAGATTCACCCCTCCACTTT. Encoded protein: CASSPRTDSPLHF.

The chain recombines TRBV24-1 with TRBJ1-5, with D uncertain. CDR3 size: 12 residues. Germline loops: CDR1 KGHDR, CDR2 SFDVKD. V was cut by 4 bases and J by 14 bases, with 14 bases left in between. CDR3 in DNA: TGTGCCACCAGTGACTACGGGATAACCAAGCATTTT. Encoded protein: CATSDYGITKHF.

This chain uses TRBV14 with TRBJ2-1; D is uncertain. Germline CDR1 and CDR2: SGHDN and FVKESK. The CDR3 is 12 residues long. Between the trimmed V and J ends, which lost 1 base and 9 bases, there was a span of 7 bases. The chain's CDR3 is CASSQGSGEQFF. CDR3 sequence (DNA): TGTGCCAGCAGCCAAGGGAGTGGTGAGCAGTTCTTC.

V is TRBV9 and J is TRBJ2-3; possible D gene TRBD2, 7 bases. Germline V gene sequence: CDR1 SGDLS, CDR2 YYNGEE. CDR3 length: 16 residues. With 3 bases removed from V and 4 bases from J, the gap between germline ends came to 18 bases. For the CDR3, the DNA is TGTGCCAGCAGCGCCCGAGGGGGGGAGGTGTCAGATACGCAGTATTTT. It is translated as CASSARGGEVSDTQYF. Full variable domain (remainder filled in from reference TRBV9 and TRBJ2-3): DSGVTQTPKHLITATGQRVTLRCSPRSGDLSVYWYQQSLDQGLQFLIQYYNGEERAKGNILERFSAQQFPDLHSELNLSSLELGDSALYFCASSARGGEVSDTQYFGPGTRLTVL.

V gene TRBV12-3 or TRBV12-4 combines with J gene TRBJ2-7; maybe TRBD2 (6 bases). The CDR3 has 13 residues. V lost 6 bases to trimming and J lost 3 bases, with 12 bases between them. The CDR3 reads CASSPPGDYEQYF. As DNA, the CDR3 is TGTGCCAGCAGCCCTCCGGGGGACTACGAGCAGTACTTC.

This clone appeared a few times. The rearrangement uses TRBV10-2 and TRBJ1-1; possibly TRBD1 for D (5 bases). The CDR3 has 13 amino acids. Trimming removed 9 bases at V and 0 bases at J, with 11 bases between. CDR1 and CDR2 from the germline V gene are WSHSY and SAAADI. The CDR3 DNA reads TGCGCCAGTGGGGCAGCCCTGAACACTGAAGCTTTCTTT. Amino acids: CASGAALNTEAFF.

The chain links TRBV5-1 to TRBJ2-1; 9 nucleotides line up with TRBD2. The CDR3 totals 15 residues. The trim removed 2 bases at V and 6 bases at J, leaving 6 bases unmatched. Germline V lookup: CDR1 SGHRS, CDR2 YFSETQ. CDR3 nucleotide sequence: TGCGCCAGCAGCTTCGCTAGCGGGGTGGGCAATGAGCAGTTCTTC. It translates to CASSFASGVGNEQFF.

The rearrangement joins TRBV28 to TRBJ1-2; perhaps TRBD1 as D (5 bases). The CDR3 totals 15 residues. Germline V CDR1 and CDR2: MDHEN, SYDVKM. Trimming pared 5 bases from V and 4 bases from J, leaving 17 bases between. The CDR3 DNA is TGTGCCAGCAGTGGGGGGAGGGGTCCTGTCTATGGCTACACCTTC. This encodes CASSGGRGPVYGYTF.

The chain is built from TRBV2 and TRBJ1-5; tentative D call: TRBD1 (6 bases). Trimming shortened V by 6 bases and J by 4 bases, and 10 bases separated the two germline ends. In germline, CDR1 is SNHLY, CDR2 FYNNEI. The CDR3 is 13 residues long. CDR3 protein: CASRYTGNQPQHF. DNA of the CDR3: TGTGCCAGCAGATACACAGGGAATCAGCCCCAGCATTTT.

This chain uses TRBV19 with TRBJ2-7, with TRBD1 identical over 7 bases. V gave up 4 bases and J gave up 2 bases; unmatched junction bases: 11. The germline CDR1 and CDR2 sequences are LNHDA and SQIVND (reference sequence). CDR3 length: 16 residues. CDR3 nucleotides: TGTGCCAGTAGTACCCCTTTGGGACAGACCGCCTACGAGCAGTACTTC. It specifies CASSTPLGQTAYEQYF.

This clone was counted only a few times. The chain carries TRBV19 and TRBJ2-7; 7 nucleotides align to TRBD2. This CDR3 is built from 13 residues. Germline V gene lookup returns CDR1 LNHDA and CDR2 SQIVND (reference sequence). Trimming at V came to 4 bases and at J to 6 bases, leaving 6 bases not matched to a gene. The CDR3 coding sequence is TGTGCCAGTAGTACCTTAGCGGGCGCCGAGCAGTACTTC. Encoded protein: CASSTLAGAEQYF.

The chain carries TRBV5-1 and TRBJ1-4; weak D call: TRBD1 (5 bases). Germline values: CDR1 SGHRS, CDR2 YFSETQ. Trimming took 2 bases from V and 0 from J, leaving 8 bases between them. The CDR3 runs to 15 residues. The CDR3 sequence is CASSLQVATNEKLFF. As DNA, the CDR3 is TGCGCCAGCAGCTTACAGGTTGCAACTAATGAAAAACTGTTTTTT.

The rearrangement links TRBV3-1 (or the pseudogene TRBV3-2) to TRBJ1-6, with D possibly being TRBD1 (5 bases). With 3 bases removed from V and 9 bases from J, the gap between germline ends came to 12 bases. Germline lookup yields CDR1 LGHDT and CDR2 YNNKEL (reference sequence). The CDR3 is 14 amino acids. The CDR3 is CASSQGGFISPLHF. DNA of the CDR3: TGTGCCAGCAGCCAGGGGGGATTTATTTCACCCCTCCACTTT.

In this sample, this clone turned up a few times. CDR3 nucleotide sequence: TGTGCCAGCAGCTTAGCGAGGGTGAGCGAGCAGTACTTC. The encoded protein is CASSLARVSEQYF. The chain links TRBV11-1 to TRBJ2-7, with a tentative D call TRBD2 (5 bases). Per germline, CDR1 SGHAT and CDR2 FQDESV (reference sequence). The CDR3 covers 13 residues. V was clipped by 0 bases and J by 6 bases, with 9 bases between them.

The V gene is TRBV27, the J gene TRBJ2-7; 9 bases map to TRBD2. The germline CDR1 and CDR2 sequences are MNHEY and SMNVEV (reference sequence). J gave up 5 bases and V 5 bases, and 13 bases lay outside the gene matches. The CDR3 is made up of 16 amino acids. The CDR3 is CASSPYLPSGKNEQYF. DNA for the CDR3: TGTGCCAGCAGTCCATATCTGCCTAGCGGGAAAAACGAGCAGTACTTC.

The V gene is TRBV19, the J gene TRBJ1-1; unclear D gene. This CDR3 region has 13 residues. Per the germline V gene, CDR1 is LNHDA and CDR2 is SQIVND (reference sequence). V was clipped by 4 bases and J by 0 bases, with 6 bases between them. The CDR3 loop reads CASSTQMNTEAFF. Written as DNA, the CDR3 is TGTGCCAGTAGTACCCAGATGAACACTGAAGCTTTCTTT.

The J gene is TRBJ1-2, the V gene TRBV25-1; 9 nucleotides agree with TRBD1. CDR1 and CDR2 (germline): MGHDK, SYGVNS. V was clipped by 1 base and J by 6 bases; unmatched bases: 12. The CDR3 runs to 17 residues. CDR3: CASSESGDRAVLDGYTF. The DNA of the CDR3 is TGTGCCAGCAGTGAATCGGGGGACAGGGCTGTTTTGGATGGCTACACCTTC.

The chain carries TRBV5-1 and TRBJ1-1; 7 positions match TRBD1. There are 13 residues in the CDR3. Per germline, CDR1 SGHRS and CDR2 YFSETQ. V was pared by 0 bases and J by 7 bases, with 3 bases of the junction left unmatched. CDR3 in DNA: TGCGCCAGCAGCTTGGAGACAGGGAGTGAAGCTTTCTTT. This encodes CASSLETGSEAFF.

This clone appeared a few times. This sequence joins TRBV27 and TRBJ2-7, with 7 bases aligning to TRBD1. Trimming cost V 6 bases and J 5 bases; bases outside gene matches: 7. Looked up from germline, CDR1 is MNHEY and CDR2 is SMNVEV (reference sequence). CDR3 length: 13 residues. As DNA, the CDR3 is TGTGCCAGCAGACGACAGGGCGTCCACGAGCAGTACTTC. Translation gives CASRRQGVHEQYF.

The chain employs TRBV5-8 and TRBJ2-3; TRBD2 aligns across 10 bases. V was clipped by 4 bases and J by 5 bases; unmatched bases: 7. The germline V gene encodes CDR1 SGHTS and CDR2 YDEGEE. CDR3 length equals 15 residues. CDR3 sequence reads: CASSRERGGRDTQYF. Written as DNA, the CDR3 is TGTGCCAGCAGCAGGGAGCGGGGGGGCCGAGATACGCAGTATTTT.

V gene TRBV30 combines with J gene TRBJ2-3, with 7 positions matching TRBD2. V gave up 0 bases and J gave up 3 bases; unmatched junction bases: 9. The CDR3 has 16 amino acids. The germline CDR1 and CDR2 sequences are GTSNPN and SVGIG (reference sequence). CDR3 DNA sequence: TGTGCCTGGAGTGTACTATGGGGGGAGGGTACAGATACGCAGTATTTT. Its protein is CAWSVLWGEGTDTQYF.